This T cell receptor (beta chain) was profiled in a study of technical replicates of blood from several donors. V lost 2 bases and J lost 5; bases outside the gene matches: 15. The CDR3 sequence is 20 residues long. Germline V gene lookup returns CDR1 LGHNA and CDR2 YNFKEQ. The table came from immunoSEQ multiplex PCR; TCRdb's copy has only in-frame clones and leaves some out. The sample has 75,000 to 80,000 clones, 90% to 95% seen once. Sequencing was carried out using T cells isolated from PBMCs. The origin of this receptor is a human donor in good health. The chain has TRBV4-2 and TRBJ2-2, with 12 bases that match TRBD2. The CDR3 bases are TGTGCCAGCAGCCAAAGAGGAGGACTAGCGGGAATGAAGATAACCGGGGAGCTGTTTTTT. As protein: CASSQRGGLAGMKITGELFF.